Detailed here is one TCR beta chain. Its antigen remains unknown. Constant-segment primers and 5'RACE yielded cDNA libraries for TCR alpha and TCR beta, each carrying sample barcodes and UMIs. TCRdb ran MiXCR on the 5' RACE reads and lists one entry per CDR3 protein. The table lists about 13,000 distinct CDR3 sequences, about 17% of them singletons, with about 60% in the top ten. These data originate in a study of T-cell memory formation after mild COVID-19. Study background: Largely, the TCR clusters proved donor specific.

Points from the study as a whole: Mostly located in CM and EM were contracting CD4+ clones, with contracting CD8+ clones located in EMRA.

CDR3 length equals 14 residues. The ends lost 4 bases at V and 3 bases at J; junction bases unmatched: 3. In germline, CDR1 is MNHNS, CDR2 SASEGT. This TCR derives from a man younger than 35 who had mild COVID-19 (a few samples of this study predate the infection). Cell type and time point are not known. Sequencing was carried out using PBMCs or a T cell subset sorted from them (not recorded which). This chain joins TRBV6-1 and TRBJ2-3, with 8 bases lining up with TRBD1. The CDR3 is CASSGRGRTDTQYF. CDR3 DNA: TGTGCCAGCAGTGGCAGGGGGCGGACAGATACGCAGTATTTT.